This passage covers 22 T cell receptor beta chains from one sample sequenced in a study of T-cell reconstitution after alpha-beta-depleted transplantation in children. The library targeted TCRbeta and was prepared with unique molecular identifiers. From the PCR reads, TCRdb called clonotypes with MiXCR, one entry per CDR3 protein. In the table there are some 530,000 distinct CDR3 sequences, roughly an eighth of which are singletons. Here the sequenced sample was PBMCs from the stem cell graft donor, taken from the stem cell graft. The receptor set was obtained from a human donor who donated a stem cell graft to a child with combined immunodeficiency.

The CDR3 bases are TGTGCCAGCAGTTTTACTAGCGGGAGGTTGGATGAGCAGTTCTTC. As protein: CASSFTSGRLDEQFF. The chain links TRBV12-3 or TRBV12-4 to TRBJ2-1; TRBD2 matches at 12 bases. The CDR3 contains 15 residues. V was clipped by 3 bases and J by 8 bases; unmatched bases: 5.

In its sample, this clonotype was seen a few times. J is TRBJ1-2 and V is TRBV12-3 or TRBV12-4, with D possibly TRBD1 on 5 matching bases. This CDR3 contains 15 residues. The ends were cut back, 0 bases at V and 5 bases at J, with 13 bases in the middle. CDR3 coding DNA: TGTGCCAGCAGTTTAGCGTCCGGGGGAGTTTATGGCTACACCTTC. Translation: CASSLASGGVYGYTF.

This clonotype was seen more than once but under ten times. V is TRBV12-3 or TRBV12-4 and J is TRBJ2-5; D is perhaps TRBD2 (5 bases). The CDR3 is 14 residues long. The ends were cut back, 3 bases at V and 2 bases at J, with 10 bases in the middle. CDR3 residues: CASSFLEGQETQYF. The CDR3 DNA is TGTGCCAGCAGTTTCCTAGAGGGTCAAGAGACCCAGTACTTC.

The chain couples TRBV11-2 to TRBJ2-5; possible D gene TRBD1, 5 bases. Germline-derived CDR1 and CDR2 are SGHAT and FQNNGV. V gave up 0 bases and J gave up 7 bases, with 9 bases separating them. This CDR3 spans 13 amino acids. The CDR3 loop is CASSLEAQGTQYF. CDR3 sequence (DNA): TGTGCCAGCAGCTTAGAGGCCCAGGGGACCCAGTACTTC.

This clonotype appeared many times. V usage is TRBV20-1 and J usage is TRBJ2-3, with TRBD2 matching over 7 bases. The CDR3 runs to 11 residues. J was trimmed by 5 bases and V by 8 bases; bases with no gene match: 4. Germline CDR1 is DFQATT and CDR2 is SNEGSKA (reference sequence). The CDR3 nucleotides read TGCAGTCCCCGCGGGGGAGATACGCAGTATTTT. Translated, it gives CSPRGGDTQYF.

The genes are TRBV12-3 or TRBV12-4 and TRBJ2-3, with a possible D match to TRBD2 (6 bases). The V gene lost 7 bases and the J gene lost 5 bases, with 16 bases spanning the gap. The CDR3 extends over 14 amino acids. CDR3 loop: CASTAWGDEDTQYF. The CDR3 bases are TGTGCCAGCACAGCCTGGGGGGATGAAGATACGCAGTATTTT.

This clonotype was counted between two and nine times. The chain uses TRBV12-3 or TRBV12-4 and TRBJ2-7, with D uncertain. This CDR3 spans 13 amino acids. V was trimmed by 2 bases and J by 4 bases, leaving 9 bases between them. The CDR3, as DNA: TGTGCCAGCAGTTTAATTGGGGAATACGAGCAGTACTTC. It is translated as CASSLIGEYEQYF.

This clonotype was counted ten times or more. This chain joins TRBV2 and TRBJ2-3, with 8 bases matching TRBD1. With V trimmed by 6 bases and J by 3 bases, 5 bases remained unmatched. Germline CDR1 and CDR2: SNHLY and FYNNEI. This CDR3 is built from 14 residues. CDR3 bases: TGTGCCAGCAGCGGACAGGGTACGACAGATACGCAGTATTTT. This codes for CASSGQGTTDTQYF.

This clonotype was detected a few times. This chain links TRBV11-2 with TRBJ2-5, with a weak D call TRBD1 (6 bases). Deletions cut 6 bases from V and 3 bases from J, with 20 bases between. The CDR3 runs to 16 residues. Germline CDR1 and CDR2: SGHAT and FQNNGV. CDR3 sequence (DNA): TGTGCCAGCAGTACAGGGACAATTGTTTTTAAAGAGACCCAGTACTTC. Protein product: CASSTGTIVFKETQYF.

In its sample, this clonotype was seen a few times. This chain connects TRBV5-1 to TRBJ2-2; D is perhaps TRBD1 (5 bases). V was clipped by 0 bases and J by 7 bases, with 10 bases between them. Germline CDR1 and CDR2: SGHRS and YFSETQ. The CDR3 runs 14 residues. The CDR3 DNA reads TGCGCCAGCAGCTTGGCCAGGGTTGGCGGGGAGCTGTTTTTT. Translated, it gives CASSLARVGGELFF.

This clonotype was seen repeatedly, ten times or more. The genes are TRBV12-3 or TRBV12-4 and TRBJ2-1; D is perhaps TRBD2 (6 bases). Trimming cost V 4 bases and J 6 bases, with 13 bases left between them. There are 14 residues in the CDR3. For the CDR3, the DNA is TGTGCCAGCAGTTCGGGAGTTACGGGCAATGAGCAGTTCTTC. Protein sequence: CASSSGVTGNEQFF.

In its sample, this clonotype was seen a few times. This chain uses TRBV11-2 with TRBJ1-2; D call uncertain. V shed 3 bases and J shed 5 bases, with 10 bases lying between them. In germline, CDR1 is SGHAT, CDR2 FQNNGV. CDR3 size: 13 residues. CDR3 region: CASSLYDGYGYTF. CDR3 DNA sequence: TGTGCCAGCAGCTTGTACGATGGTTATGGCTACACCTTC. Full variable domain (remainder filled in from reference TRBV11-2 and TRBJ1-2): EAGVAQSPRYKIIEKRQSVAFWCNPISGHATLYWYQQILGQGPKLLIQFQNNGVVDDSQLPKDRFSAERLKGVDSTLKIQPAKLEDSAVYLCASSLYDGYGYTFGSGTRLTVV.

This clonotype was seen repeatedly, ten times or more. This sequence joins TRBV20-1 and TRBJ1-4; D remains unclear. Trimming removed 0 bases at V and 3 bases at J, with 11 bases between. Germline CDR1 is DFQATT and CDR2 is SNEGSKA (reference sequence). The CDR3 totals 15 residues. CDR3 region: CSARDPRSSNEKLFF. CDR3 sequence (DNA): TGCAGTGCTAGAGATCCAAGGAGCTCTAATGAAAAACTGTTTTTT.

The rearrangement uses TRBV7-2 and TRBJ2-3; D remains unclear. With 1 base removed from V and 4 bases from J, the gap between germline ends came to 15 bases. The germline CDR1 and CDR2 sequences are SGHTA and FQGNSA. The CDR3 loop spans 16 amino acids. The CDR3 reads CASSLVLWALADTQYF. CDR3 sequence (DNA): TGTGCCAGCAGCTTAGTGCTGTGGGCGCTGGCAGATACGCAGTATTTT.

Ten or more counts support this clonotype. V and J are TRBV29-1 and TRBJ2-3; 15 bases are a match to TRBD2. The CDR3 covers 14 residues. The V gene's germline CDR1 is SQVTM and CDR2 ANQGSEA. Unmatched junction bases numbered 3, after V lost 7 bases and J lost 4 bases. In nucleotides, the CDR3 is TGCAGCGCCAGGACTAGCGGGAGGGCAGATACGCAGTATTTT. Amino acid sequence: CSARTSGRADTQYF.

In its sample, this clonotype was seen a few times. The V call is TRBV4-1, the J call TRBJ2-1; D gene unclear. CDR1 and CDR2 (germline): MGHRA, YSYEKL. Trimming shortened V by 0 bases and J by 8 bases, and 8 bases separated the two germline ends. The CDR3 length is 13 residues. CDR3 sequence: CASSQEPVDEQFF. CDR3 nucleotides: TGCGCCAGCAGCCAAGAACCGGTTGATGAGCAGTTCTTC.

This clonotype was seen ten or more times. The chain carries TRBV5-6 and TRBJ2-3, with D tentatively TRBD2 (6 bases). Trimming pared 6 bases from V and 0 bases from J, leaving 17 bases between. There are 16 residues in the CDR3. The germline V gene has CDR1 SGHDT and CDR2 YYEEEE. CDR3 coding DNA: TGTGCCAGCACACTTATGGCGGGGAAAAGCACAGATACGCAGTATTTT. It yields the protein CASTLMAGKSTDTQYF.

V gene TRBV7-3 combines with J gene TRBJ2-1; 12 nucleotides align to TRBD1. V lost 5 bases to trimming and J lost 9 bases; unmatched junction nucleotides: 8. The CDR3 has 15 amino acids. Germline-derived CDR1 and CDR2 are SGHTA and FQGTGA. CDR3 residues: CASSPPGQGATEQFF. DNA for the CDR3: TGTGCCAGCAGCCCCCCGGGACAGGGGGCAACTGAGCAGTTCTTC.

This clonotype was detected only once. The chain joins TRBV5-2 to TRBJ1-5; TRBD1, the table's D call, was not compared with the DNA. TRBV5-2 is recorded as a pseudogene. CDR3 length equals 18 residues. The CDR3 DNA reads TGTGCCATGGGCTCAAGCGGACTTCCAGGGACCTTTTATCAGCCCCAGCATTTT. Translating it yields CAMGSSGLPGTFYQPQHF.

This clonotype turned up a few times. The V call is TRBV5-1, the J call TRBJ2-2; 10 bases are a match to TRBD2. This CDR3 has 15 amino acids. Germline V gene sequence: CDR1 SGHRS, CDR2 YFSETQ. Trimming removed 1 base from V and 7 bases from J; junction bases left unmatched: 4. As DNA, the CDR3 is TGCGCCAGCAGCTTGAGCGGGGGGGCAGTCGGGGAGCTGTTTTTT. Encoded protein: CASSLSGGAVGELFF.

J is TRBJ2-3 and V is TRBV20-1, with D uncertain. Germline CDR1 reads DFQATT; CDR2 reads SNEGSKA (reference sequence). V gave up 0 bases and J gave up 4 bases, with 5 bases separating them. There are 12 residues in the CDR3. CDR3 in amino acids: CSARDGPDTQYF. The CDR3 DNA follows: TGCAGTGCTAGAGATGGGCCAGATACGCAGTATTTT.

With respect to this clonotype: The germline gene is not matched at one end of the junction; a read error may be the cause. The chain carries TRBV7-7 and TRBJ2-7, with no clear D. The CDR3 sequence is 13 residues long. CDR1 and CDR2 (germline): SSHAT, FNYEAQ (reference sequence). CDR3 DNA sequence: TGTGCTAGCAGCTTATCAGTGGGGAACGAGCAGTACTTC. Protein sequence: CASSLSVGNEQYF.